This T cell receptor (beta chain) is from a study of sequential checkpoint blockade in melanoma. Background on the study: After both sequences, patients received maintenance nivolumab.

Indicated treatment: randomized to nivolumab then ipilimumab (arm A) or the reverse (arm B). Sorted cells were live CD3+CD8+, lacking CD19 and CD56, from PBMCs. This table comes from immunoSEQ multiplex PCR, and its TCRdb copy is limited to in-frame clones, with some not included. This sample carries under 50,000 clones, approximately 90% of them seen once, and the ten largest clones take around 12%. Here the sequenced sample was CD8+ T cells sorted from blood (inferred from file names), taken from a patient given nivolumab and ipilimumab in sequence. The clonotype originates from a human donor with melanoma.

The chain's CDR3 is CASTLQVQGNQPQHF. CDR3 DNA sequence: TGTGCCAGCACTCTACAGGTTCAGGGCAATCAGCCCCAGCATTTT. The J gene is TRBJ1-5, the V gene TRBV6-1, with D tentatively TRBD1 (5 bases). The CDR3 extends over 15 amino acids. With 7 bases removed from V and 2 bases from J, the gap between germline ends came to 15 bases. Germline CDR1 reads MNHNS; CDR2 reads SASEGT.